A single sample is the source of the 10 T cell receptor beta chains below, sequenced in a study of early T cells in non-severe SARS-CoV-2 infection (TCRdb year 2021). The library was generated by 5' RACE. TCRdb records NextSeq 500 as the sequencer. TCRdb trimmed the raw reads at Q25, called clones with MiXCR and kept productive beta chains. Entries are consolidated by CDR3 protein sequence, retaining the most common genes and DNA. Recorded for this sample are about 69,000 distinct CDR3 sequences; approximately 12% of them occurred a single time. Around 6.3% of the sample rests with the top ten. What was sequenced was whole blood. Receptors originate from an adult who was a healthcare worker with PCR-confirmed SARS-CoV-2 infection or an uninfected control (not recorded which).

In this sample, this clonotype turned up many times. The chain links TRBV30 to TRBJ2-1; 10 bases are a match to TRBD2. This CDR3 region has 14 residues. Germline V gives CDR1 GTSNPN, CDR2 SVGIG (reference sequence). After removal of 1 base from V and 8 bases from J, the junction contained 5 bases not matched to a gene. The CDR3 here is CAWSGAGGIDEQFF. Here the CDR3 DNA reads TGTGCCTGGAGTGGAGCGGGAGGGATCGATGAGCAGTTCTTC.

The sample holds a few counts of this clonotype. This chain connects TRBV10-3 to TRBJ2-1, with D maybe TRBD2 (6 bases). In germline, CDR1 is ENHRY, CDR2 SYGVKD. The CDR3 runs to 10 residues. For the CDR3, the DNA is TGTGCTCCGGGGGTCAATGAGCAGTTCTTC. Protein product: CAPGVNEQFF.

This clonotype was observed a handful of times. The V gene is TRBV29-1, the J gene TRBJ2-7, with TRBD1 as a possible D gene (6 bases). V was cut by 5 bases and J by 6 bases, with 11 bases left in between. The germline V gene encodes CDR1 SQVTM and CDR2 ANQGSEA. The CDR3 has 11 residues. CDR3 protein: CSVLQGSEQYF. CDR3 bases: TGCAGCGTTCTACAGGGAAGCGAGCAGTACTTC.

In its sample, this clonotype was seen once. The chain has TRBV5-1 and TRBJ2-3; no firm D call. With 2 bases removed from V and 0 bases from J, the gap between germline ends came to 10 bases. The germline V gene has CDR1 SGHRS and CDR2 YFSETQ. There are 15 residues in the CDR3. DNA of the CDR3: TGCGCCAGCAGCTTAAAAGAATCTAGCACAGATACGCAGTATTTT. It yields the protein CASSLKESSTDTQYF.

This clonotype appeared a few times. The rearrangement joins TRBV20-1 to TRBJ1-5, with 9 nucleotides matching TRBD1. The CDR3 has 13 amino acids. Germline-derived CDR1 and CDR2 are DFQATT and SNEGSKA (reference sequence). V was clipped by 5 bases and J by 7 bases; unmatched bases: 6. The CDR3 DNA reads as TGCAGTGCTTTAGACAGGGGGGGACAGCCCCAGCATTTT. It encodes CSALDRGGQPQHF.

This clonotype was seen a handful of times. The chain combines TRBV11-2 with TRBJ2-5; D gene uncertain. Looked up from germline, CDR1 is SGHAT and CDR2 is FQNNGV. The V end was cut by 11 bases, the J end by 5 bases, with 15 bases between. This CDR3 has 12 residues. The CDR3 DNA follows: TGTGCCGAGACTCGGGTCACTGAGACCCAGTACTTC. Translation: CAETRVTETQYF.

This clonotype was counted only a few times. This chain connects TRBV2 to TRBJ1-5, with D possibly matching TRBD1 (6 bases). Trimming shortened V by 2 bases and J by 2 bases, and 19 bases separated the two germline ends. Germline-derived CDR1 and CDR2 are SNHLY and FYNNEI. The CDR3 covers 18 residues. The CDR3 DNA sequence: TGTGCCAGCAGTGAATCCCGCTTACAGGGCGATCGCAATCAGCCCCAGCATTTT. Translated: CASSESRLQGDRNQPQHF. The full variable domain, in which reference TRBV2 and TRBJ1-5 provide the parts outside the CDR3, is EPEVTQTPSHQVTQMGQEVILRCVPISNHLYFYWYRQILGQKVEFLVSFYNNEISEKSEIFDDQFSVERPDGSNFTLKIRSTKLEDSAMYFCASSESRLQGDRNQPQHFGDGTRLSIL.

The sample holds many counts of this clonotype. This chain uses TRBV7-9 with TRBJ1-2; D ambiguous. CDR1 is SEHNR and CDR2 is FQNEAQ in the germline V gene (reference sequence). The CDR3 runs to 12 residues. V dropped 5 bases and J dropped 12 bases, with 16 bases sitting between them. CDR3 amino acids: CASSPAEYKHTF. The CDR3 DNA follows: TGTGCCAGCAGCCCAGCAGAGTACAAGCACACCTTC.

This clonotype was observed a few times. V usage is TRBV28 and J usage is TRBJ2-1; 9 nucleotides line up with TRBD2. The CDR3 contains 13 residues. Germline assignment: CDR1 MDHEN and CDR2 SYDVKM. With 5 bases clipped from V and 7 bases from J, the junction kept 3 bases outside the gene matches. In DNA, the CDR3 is TGTGCCAGCAGTGGGACTAGCTTGAATGAGCAGTTCTTC. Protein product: CASSGTSLNEQFF.

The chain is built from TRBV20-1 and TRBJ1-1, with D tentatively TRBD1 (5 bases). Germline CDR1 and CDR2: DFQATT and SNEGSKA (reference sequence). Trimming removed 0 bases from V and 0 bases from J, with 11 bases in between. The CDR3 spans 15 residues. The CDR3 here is CSARDPAGLNTEAFF. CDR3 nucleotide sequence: TGCAGTGCTAGAGATCCGGCAGGGTTGAACACTGAAGCTTTCTTT.